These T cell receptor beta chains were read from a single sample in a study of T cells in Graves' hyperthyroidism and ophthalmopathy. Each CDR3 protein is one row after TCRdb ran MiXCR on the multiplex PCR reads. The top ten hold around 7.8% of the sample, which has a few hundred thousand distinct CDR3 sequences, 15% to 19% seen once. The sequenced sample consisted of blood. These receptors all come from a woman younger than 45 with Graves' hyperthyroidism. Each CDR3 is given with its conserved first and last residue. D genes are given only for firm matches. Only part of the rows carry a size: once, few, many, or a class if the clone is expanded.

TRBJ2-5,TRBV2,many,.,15,CASSDARNGQETQYF,TGTGCCAGCAGTGATGCCAGGAATGGCCAAGAGACCCAGTACTTC
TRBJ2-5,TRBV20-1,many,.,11,CSAIGTETQYF,TGCAGTGCTATCGGGACAGAGACCCAGTACTTC
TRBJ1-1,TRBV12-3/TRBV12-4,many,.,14,CASRPQQMNTEAFF,TGTGCCAGCAGACCCCAGCAGATGAACACTGAAGCTTTCTTT
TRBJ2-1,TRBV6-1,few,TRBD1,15,CASTTGQGAKGEQFF,TGTGCCAGCACAACCGGACAGGGGGCAAAGGGGGAGCAGTTCTTC
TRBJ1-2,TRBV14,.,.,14,CASSQAAVSRGYTF,TGTGCCAGCAGCCAAGCGGCCGTTTCTAGGGGCTACACCTTC
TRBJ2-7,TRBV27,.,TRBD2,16,CASSLGPGLASYEQYF,TGTGCCAGCAGCCTGGGCCCGGGACTAGCGTCCTACGAGCAGTACTTC
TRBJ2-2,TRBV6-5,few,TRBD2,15,CASSYLAGPTGELFF,TGTGCCAGCAGTTACCTAGCGGGGCCCACCGGGGAGCTGTTTTTT
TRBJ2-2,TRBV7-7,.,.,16,CASSLGTGIHTGELFF,TGTGCCAGCAGCTTAGGGACTGGCATTCACACCGGGGAGCTGTTTTTT
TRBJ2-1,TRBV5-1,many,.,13,CASRASRPDEQFF,TGCGCCAGCAGGGCTAGCCGCCCGGATGAGCAGTTCTTC
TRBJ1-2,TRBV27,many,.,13,CASSLGLGYGYTF,TGTGCCAGCAGTCTCGGACTCGGCTATGGCTACACCTTC
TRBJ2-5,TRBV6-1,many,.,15,CASSYRSDYQETQYF,TGTGCCAGCAGTTACCGGTCGGACTATCAAGAGACCCAGTACTTC
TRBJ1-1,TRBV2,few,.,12,CATQVAGLGAFF,TGTGCCACCCAAGTGGCAGGCCTTGGCGCTTTCTTT
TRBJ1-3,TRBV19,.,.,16,CASSISQARAGNTIYF,TGTGCCAGTAGTATTTCCCAGGCCCGGGCTGGGAACACCATATATTTT
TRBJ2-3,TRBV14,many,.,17,CASSQDLETTDTDTQYF,TGTGCCAGCAGCCAAGATCTCGAGACTACCGACACAGATACGCAGTATTTT
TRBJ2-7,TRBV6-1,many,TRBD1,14,CASSRDRDDHEQYF,TGTGCCAGCAGTAGAGACAGGGACGACCACGAGCAGTACTTC
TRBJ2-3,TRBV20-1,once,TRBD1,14,CSAIGTGDTDTQYF,TGCAGTGCGATCGGGACAGGGGACACAGATACGCAGTATTTT
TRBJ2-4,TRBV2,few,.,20,CASIKSGLLLGLGAKNIQYF,TGTGCCAGCATAAAGTCGGGACTCCTATTGGGCTTAGGGGCCAAAAACATTCAGTACTTC
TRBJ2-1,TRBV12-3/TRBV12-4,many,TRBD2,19,CASSLRRTLTSGSYNEQFF,TGTGCCAGCAGTTTACGACGGACCCTGACTAGCGGGAGCTACAATGAGCAGTTCTTC
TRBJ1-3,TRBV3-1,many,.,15,CASSRRTDSGNTIYF,TGTGCCAGCAGCCGGAGGACAGACTCTGGAAACACCATATATTTT
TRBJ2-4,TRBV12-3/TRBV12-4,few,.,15,CASSLGSAAKNIQYF,TGTGCCAGCAGCCTAGGCTCAGCGGCCAAAAACATTCAGTACTTC
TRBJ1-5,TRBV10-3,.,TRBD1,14,CAIKGQGGDQPQHF,TGTGCCATCAAGGGACAGGGCGGGGATCAGCCCCAGCATTTT
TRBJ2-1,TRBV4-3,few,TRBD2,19,CASSQDSPSSGRSYNEQFF,TGCGCCAGCAGCCAAGATTCACCCTCTAGCGGGCGGTCCTACAATGAGCAGTTCTTC
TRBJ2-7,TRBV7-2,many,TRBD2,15,CASSLQAGGAYEQYF,TGTGCCAGCAGCTTACAAGCGGGAGGGGCCTACGAGCAGTACTTC
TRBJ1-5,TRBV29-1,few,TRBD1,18,CSPEGLTGVFAGNQPQHF,TGCAGCCCAGAGGGGCTGACAGGGGTTTTCGCGGGCAATCAGCCCCAGCATTTT
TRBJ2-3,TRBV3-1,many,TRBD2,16,CASSQETSGSTDTQYF,TGTGCCAGCAGCCAAGAGACTAGCGGAAGTACAGATACGCAGTATTTT
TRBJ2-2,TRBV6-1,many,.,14,CASRAAVNTGELFF,TGTGCCAGCAGGGCGGCGGTGAACACCGGGGAGCTGTTTTTT
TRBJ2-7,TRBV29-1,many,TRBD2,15,CSVEEAGANPYEQYF,TGCAGCGTTGAAGAAGCGGGGGCGAATCCCTACGAGCAGTACTTC